Shown below are 11 T cell receptor beta chains from a single sample sequenced in a study of blood T cell repertoires in COVID-19. TCRdb's table, derived via immunoSEQ multiplex PCR, lists solely in-frame clones and lacks some. The profile shows a few hundred thousand clones, 91% of them singletons. Sequenced material: PBMCs or T cells enriched from blood (not recorded which). Receptor source: a human donor in a cohort exposed to, infected with or recovered from COVID-19 (not recorded which). The donor label of this sample is uncertain.

J is TRBJ2-7 and V is TRBV5-1, with TRBD2 as a possible D gene (5 bases). The germline V and J ends were trimmed by 5 bases and 0 bases, with 12 bases remaining between them. This CDR3 spans 14 amino acids. Germline V gene sequence: CDR1 SGHRS, CDR2 YFSETQ. DNA for the CDR3: TGCGCCAGCAGGGACTCCAGAAGCTCCTACGAGCAGTACTTC. It codes for CASRDSRSSYEQYF.

The V gene is TRBV27, the J gene TRBJ2-1, with a weak D call TRBD2 (5 bases). V was clipped by 3 bases and J by 5 bases, with 8 bases between them. Germline CDR1 reads MNHEY; CDR2 reads SMNVEV (reference sequence). The CDR3 runs to 13 residues. The CDR3, as DNA: TGTGCCAGCAGTTTCGAGGGTAACAATGAGCAGTTCTTC. Protein sequence: CASSFEGNNEQFF.

This sequence joins TRBV27 and TRBJ1-3, with D possibly being TRBD1 (5 bases). In germline, CDR1 is MNHEY, CDR2 SMNVEV (reference sequence). CDR3 length equals 17 residues. V was trimmed by 3 bases and J by 1 base, leaving 16 bases between them. The CDR3 reads CASSFSGARGSGNTIYF. The DNA of the CDR3 is TGTGCCAGCAGTTTTTCTGGGGCGCGCGGATCTGGAAACACCATATATTTT.

This clone has just one count. The chain couples TRBV21-1 to TRBJ2-3; the D call of TRBD2 is as the table states it, not checked on the DNA. TRBV21-1 is a recognized pseudogene. The CDR3 runs to 17 residues. The CDR3 loop reads CASSDRLAGRYTDTQYF. The CDR3 region has the DNA TGTGCCAGCAGCGACCGACTAGCGGGGAGATACACAGATACGCAGTATTTT.

The rearrangement links TRBV2 to TRBJ1-2, with TRBD1 identical over 10 bases. Germline V lookup: CDR1 SNHLY, CDR2 FYNNEI. V lost 0 bases and J lost 3; bases outside the gene matches: 4. The CDR3 spans 16 residues. In nucleotides, the CDR3 is TGTGCCAGCAGTGAAGCGCTTGGGACAGGGGACTATGGCTACACCTTC. This encodes CASSEALGTGDYGYTF.

This chain connects TRBV30 to TRBJ1-6, with D possibly being TRBD1 (5 bases). V lost 2 bases and J lost 7, with 15 bases in between. CDR1 is GTSNPN, CDR2 SVGIG, per germline (reference sequence). This CDR3 spans 15 amino acids. The CDR3 DNA sequence: TGTGCCTGGAGTTCTGGGGCCTCGGCGAATTCACCCCTCCACTTT. This encodes CAWSSGASANSPLHF.

This clone occurred a few times. This rearrangement joins TRBV3-1 (or the pseudogene TRBV3-2) to TRBJ2-4, with TRBD2 as a possible D gene (6 bases). Trimming stripped 2 bases from V and 6 bases from J, with 8 bases between. The CDR3 has 13 amino acids. Germline assignment: CDR1 LGHDT and CDR2 YNNKEL (reference sequence). The CDR3 DNA is TGTGCCAGCAGCCAATCAGCGGGAAACATTCAGTACTTC. Residues: CASSQSAGNIQYF.

V is TRBV4-1 and J is TRBJ2-3, with D possibly TRBD2 on 6 matching bases. Looked up from germline, CDR1 is MGHRA and CDR2 is YSYEKL. The germline V and J ends were trimmed by 3 bases and 8 bases, with 18 bases remaining between them. The CDR3 has 15 amino acids. CDR3: CASSQGGPGGGTQYF. As DNA, the CDR3 is TGCGCCAGCAGCCAGGGGGGTCCGGGTGGAGGTACGCAGTATTTT.

The count of this clone is one. This chain joins TRBV18 and TRBJ1-4, with D unresolved. The CDR3 extends over 15 amino acids. The V end lost 3 bases, the J end lost 5 bases, and 13 bases lay between the germline ends. The germline V gene has CDR1 KGHSH and CDR2 LQKENI. The CDR3 DNA follows: TGTGCCAGCTCACCTCCAGGACTGCCAAATGAAAAACTGTTTTTT. It yields the protein CASSPPGLPNEKLFF. The full variable domain, completed using reference TRBV18 and TRBJ1-4, is NAGVMQNPRHLVRRRGQEARLRCSPMKGHSHVYWYRQLPEEGLKFMVYLQKENIIDESGMPKERFSAEFPKEGPSILRIQQVVRGDSAAYFCASSPPGLPNEKLFFGSGTQLSVL.

The gene calls are TRBV5-4 and TRBJ2-1; 12 bases line up with TRBD2. With 0 bases clipped from V and 4 bases from J, the junction kept 5 bases outside the gene matches. Per germline, CDR1 SGHNT and CDR2 YYREEE (reference sequence). This CDR3 has 17 amino acids. The CDR3 region is CASSLGVLAGGYNEQFF. The CDR3 nucleotides read TGTGCCAGCAGCTTGGGGGTACTAGCGGGGGGATACAATGAGCAGTTCTTC.

CDR3 nucleotide sequence: TGTGCCAGCAGCCGGACAGACCCGGTTGGAGCTTTCTTT. Residues: CASSRTDPVGAFF. This sequence joins TRBV3-1 (or the pseudogene TRBV3-2) and TRBJ1-1; tentative D call: TRBD1 (6 bases). Germline CDR1 LGHDT, CDR2 YNNKEL (reference sequence). This CDR3 has 13 residues. V was trimmed by 4 bases and J by 10 bases, leaving 16 bases between them.